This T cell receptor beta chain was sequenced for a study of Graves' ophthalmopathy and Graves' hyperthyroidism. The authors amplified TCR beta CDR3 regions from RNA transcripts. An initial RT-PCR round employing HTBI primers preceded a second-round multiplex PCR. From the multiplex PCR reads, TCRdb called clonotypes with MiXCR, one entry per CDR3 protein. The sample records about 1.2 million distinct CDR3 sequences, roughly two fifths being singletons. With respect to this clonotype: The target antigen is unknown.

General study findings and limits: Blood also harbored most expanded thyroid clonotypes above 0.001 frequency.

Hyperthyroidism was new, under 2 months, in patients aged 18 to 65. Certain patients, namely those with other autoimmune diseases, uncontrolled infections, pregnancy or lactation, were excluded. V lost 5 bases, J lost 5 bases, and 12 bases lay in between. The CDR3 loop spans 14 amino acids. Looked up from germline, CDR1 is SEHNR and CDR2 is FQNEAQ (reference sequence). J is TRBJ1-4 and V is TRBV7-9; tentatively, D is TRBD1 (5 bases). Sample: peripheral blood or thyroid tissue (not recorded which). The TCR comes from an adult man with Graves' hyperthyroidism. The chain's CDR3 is CASSAYEGNEKLFF. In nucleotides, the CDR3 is TGTGCCAGCAGCGCGTACGAGGGGAATGAAAAACTGTTTTTT.